The 29 T cell receptor beta chains below all came from one sample that was sequenced in a study of tumor-infiltrating lymphocytes in primary liver carcinoma. From around 530 ng of total RNA, TCR beta-specific cDNA was reverse-transcribed using a constant-region primer. Sequencing libraries for TCR beta derived from three nested multiplex PCR rounds that used slightly modified ARM-PCR. The first two PCR rounds used TRBV1-TRBV30 primers with a Cbeta primer, nine to ten cycles each. TCRdb reanalysed the multiplex PCR reads using MiXCR and keeps one entry per CDR3 protein. Of approximately 120,000 distinct CDR3 sequences listed, roughly three fifths were seen once; the top ten hold about 8%. Co-extraction of both nucleic acids (RNA and DNA) used roughly 18-32 mg of unsorted bulk tissue. Sequencing was done on a sample of liver tumor tissue from sampling region 3. Subset here: tumor region T3, left-lateral pole. Receptors originate from a woman aged 55-70 years with primary liver carcinoma and hepatitis B virus infection.

As to this clonotype: One base away lies a much larger clone, so this may be a sequencing read error. The V call is TRBV12-3 or TRBV12-4, the J call TRBJ1-1, with D hard to call. The CDR3 covers 13 residues. V dropped 6 bases and J dropped 2 bases, with 10 bases sitting between them. Here the CDR3 DNA reads TGTGCCAGCAGCACTTCGGACAACACTGAAGCTTTCTTT. It is translated as CASSTSDNTEAFF.

This clonotype appeared many times. The chain couples TRBV11-2 to TRBJ2-2, with D perhaps TRBD1 (6 bases). There are 15 residues in the CDR3. Per germline, CDR1 SGHAT and CDR2 FQNNGV. V was trimmed by 5 bases and J by 6 bases, leaving 16 bases between them. This CDR3 is CASSPRSGGSGELFF. CDR3 nucleotides: TGTGCCAGCAGCCCCCGTTCTGGGGGCTCCGGGGAGCTGTTTTTT.

This clonotype showed up many times. This chain uses TRBV4-1 with TRBJ2-3, with a possible D match to TRBD2 (6 bases). The germline CDR1 and CDR2 sequences are MGHRA and YSYEKL. Trimming took off 4 bases at V and 2 bases at J, with 13 bases between the two ends. This CDR3 comprises 15 residues. CDR3 in DNA: TGCGCCAGCAGCCTTGGAGGGCCATTCACAGATACGCAGTATTTT. This codes for CASSLGGPFTDTQYF.

This clonotype has a handful of counts. The chain couples TRBV11-3 to TRBJ2-7; D is perhaps TRBD2 (5 bases). The CDR3 contains 13 residues. Trimming left V 8 bases short and J 13 bases short, with 24 bases between. Germline V CDR1 and CDR2: SGHNT, YENEEA. CDR3 sequence (DNA): TGTGCCAGCCGCCTGTCCGGGGTTGGCGGGCAATACTTC. Its protein product is CASRLSGVGGQYF. Combining the CDR3 with reference TRBV11-3 and TRBJ2-7 gives the whole variable domain EAGVVQSPRYKIIEKKQPVAFWCNPISGHNTLYWYLQNLGQGPELLIRYENEEAVDDSQLPKDRFSAERLKGVDSTLKIQPAELGDSAVYLCASRLSGVGGQYFGPGTRLTVT.

This rearrangement joins TRBV7-9 to TRBJ2-7; TRBD1 matches 10 bases. This CDR3 has 14 amino acids. After removal of 5 bases from V and 6 bases from J, the junction contained 7 bases not matched to a gene. Germline V gene lookup returns CDR1 SEHNR and CDR2 FQNEAQ (reference sequence). Here the CDR3 DNA reads TGTGCCAGCAGCGGGGGGGACAGGGGACTCGAGCAGTACTTC. Its translation: CASSGGDRGLEQYF.

About this clonotype: One junction end disagrees with the germline gene, perhaps due to a read error. This chain links TRBV11-2 with TRBJ2-2; D is perhaps TRBD1 or TRBD2 (5 bases each). The CDR3 spans 14 residues. CDR1 SGHAT and CDR2 FQNNGV come from the germline V gene. The CDR3 spells CASSLVGVTVELSF. The DNA of the CDR3 is TGTGCCAGCAGCTTAGTGGGGGTCACCGTGGAACTGTCTTTT.

Remarks on this clonotype: With a much larger clone just one base away, this may be a read error. V gene TRBV10-3 combines with J gene TRBJ1-6, with D hard to call. The CDR3 is 13 residues long. The germline V and J ends were trimmed by 3 bases and 12 bases, with 12 bases remaining between them. In germline, CDR1 is ENHRY, CDR2 SYGVKD. The CDR3 loop is CAISENNGIPLHF. The CDR3 DNA reads as TGTGCCATCAGTGAAAATAACGGAATACCCCTCCACTTT.

The chain couples TRBV6-1 to TRBJ2-3; D is tentatively TRBD1 or TRBD2 (5 bases each). Germline lookup yields CDR1 MNHNS and CDR2 SASEGT. The CDR3 has 14 residues. Trimming removed 9 bases at V and 2 bases at J, with 15 bases between. In DNA, the CDR3 is TGTGCCAGGAATCGGGACCACCCCACAGATACGCAGTATTTT. Its protein is CARNRDHPTDTQYF.

V gene TRBV11-3 combines with J gene TRBJ2-7, with TRBD1 matching 7 bases. CDR3 length: 15 amino acids. The V segment lost 5 bases and the J segment 3 bases; nucleotides outside the gene matches: 10. Germline V gives CDR1 SGHNT, CDR2 YENEEA. The CDR3 loop reads CASSPGTVGSYEQYV. CDR3 DNA: TGTGCCAGCAGCCCCGGGACAGTGGGCAGCTACGAGCAGTACGTC.

As concerns this clonotype: A much larger clonotype is one base distant, so this may be a read error. In DNA form, the CDR3 reads TGTGCCAGCCGCCCGATGGGAGTGGCCTCGAACAATGAGCAGTTCTTC. Protein product: CASRPMGVASNNEQFF. The rearrangement joins TRBV7-8 to TRBJ2-1, with a weak D call TRBD2 (5 bases). The CDR3 extends over 16 amino acids. Looked up from germline, CDR1 is SGHVS and CDR2 is FQNEAQ. The V and J ends lost 8 bases and 5 bases respectively, with 22 bases between them.

This rearrangement joins TRBV5-1 to TRBJ2-7; D ambiguous. Trimming pared 6 bases from V and 1 base from J, leaving 11 bases between. The CDR3 runs to 13 residues. The germline CDR1 and CDR2 sequences are SGHRS and YFSETQ. In DNA form, the CDR3 reads TGCGCCAGCAAGGACGGAATTTCCTACGAGCAGTACTTC. This codes for CASKDGISYEQYF.

This chain links TRBV28 with TRBJ2-5; perhaps TRBD1 as D (6 bases). The CDR3 is 15 amino acids. With 5 bases removed from V and 2 bases from J, the gap between germline ends came to 15 bases. The germline V gene encodes CDR1 MDHEN and CDR2 SYDVKM. The CDR3 sequence is CASSLQKQGQETQYF. The CDR3 nucleotides are TGTGCCAGCAGTCTCCAAAAACAGGGACAAGAGACCCAGTACTTC.

As regards this clonotype: Compared with germline, one end of the junction differs, possibly owing to a read error. V and J are TRBV6-1 and TRBJ1-1; D might be TRBD1 (5 bases). The CDR3 spans 14 residues. Germline loops: CDR1 MNHNS, CDR2 SASEGT. CDR3 sequence (DNA): TGTGCCAGCAGTGAAGGGGGGGTAGAGGTGCAAGCTCTCTTT. Protein: CASSEGGVEVQALF.

This clonotype occurred a few times. One junction end disagrees with the germline gene, perhaps due to a read error. The rearrangement links TRBV7-9 to TRBJ1-2, with no clear D. The CDR3 has 17 residues. Germline V gives CDR1 SEHNR, CDR2 FQNEAQ (reference sequence). The CDR3 reads CASTLYGPEAANYGYTF. The DNA of the CDR3 is TGTGCCAGCACCTTATATGGCCCCGAGGCGGCCAACTATGGCTACACCTTC. Full variable domain (outside the CDR3, taken from reference TRBV7-9 and TRBJ1-2): DTGVSQNPRHKITKRGQNVTFRCDPISEHNRLYWYRQTLGQGPEFLTYFQNEAQLEKSRLLSDRFSAERPKGSFSTLEIQRTEQGDSAMYLCASTLYGPEAANYGYTFGSGTRLTVV.

Worth noting for this clonotype: The junction shows a germline mismatch at one end, possibly a read error. This sequence joins TRBV11-2 and TRBJ2-3, with a weak D call TRBD2 (5 bases). This CDR3 has 13 residues. Germline V gene data show CDR1 as SGHAT and CDR2 as FQNNGV. The chain's CDR3 is CAGSLDLRDMQYF. CDR3 DNA: TGTGCCGGCAGCTTAGATTTGAGGGATATGCAGTATTTT.

Many counts were recorded for this clonotype. The rearrangement uses TRBV18 and TRBJ2-5; 7 bases are shared with TRBD1. The CDR3 extends over 16 amino acids. J lost 2 bases, V lost 3 bases, and 9 bases had no gene match. Germline V gene lookup returns CDR1 KGHSH and CDR2 LQKENI. CDR3 in amino acids: CASSPRTGAAQETQYF. The CDR3 region has the DNA TGTGCCAGCTCACCGCGGACAGGAGCAGCTCAAGAGACCCAGTACTTC.

The chain couples TRBV9 to TRBJ2-1; perhaps TRBD1 as D (6 bases). The ends were cut back, 4 bases at V and 5 bases at J, with 16 bases in the middle. Per germline, CDR1 SGDLS and CDR2 YYNGEE. CDR3 size: 15 residues. CDR3 sequence: CASSLEGGRDNEQFF. In nucleotides, the CDR3 is TGTGCCAGCAGCCTAGAAGGGGGAAGGGACAATGAGCAGTTCTTC.

The rearrangement links TRBV11-1 to TRBJ1-1, with D possibly being TRBD1 (5 bases). CDR1 is SGHAT and CDR2 is FQDESV in the germline V gene (reference sequence). V shed 3 bases and J shed 8 bases, with 19 bases lying between them. This CDR3 is built from 15 residues. The CDR3: CASSFFGAAKTEAFF. The CDR3 DNA reads as TGTGCCAGCAGCTTTTTTGGGGCGGCGAAGACCGAAGCTTTCTTT.

On this clonotype itself: A read error may be the cause here, since a much bigger clone is one base away. The chain carries TRBV25-1 and TRBJ1-1, with TRBD1 as a possible D gene (6 bases). In germline, CDR1 is MGHDK, CDR2 SYGVNS. The CDR3 is 12 residues long. The CDR3 nucleotides read TGTGCCAGCAGTACCAGGGGAACTGGAGCTTTCTTT. It yields the protein CASSTRGTGAFF.

Concerning this clonotype: A read error may be the cause here, since a much bigger clone is one base away. The chain has TRBV10-1 and TRBJ2-1, with no clear D. Germline V gene data show CDR1 as WNHNN and CDR2 as SYGVQD (reference sequence). CDR3 length equals 13 residues. The chain's CDR3 is CACSDVRNNEQFF. DNA for the CDR3: TGCGCCTGCAGTGATGTTAGAAACAATGAGCAGTTCTTC.

Notes on this clonotype: One end of the junction fails to match germline, which may point to a read error. This rearrangement joins TRBV7-8 to TRBJ2-7; D is possibly TRBD2 (6 bases). There are 13 residues in the CDR3. Germline V gene lookup returns CDR1 SGHVS and CDR2 FQNEAQ. CDR3 loop: CVSSLAVSYEQYF. The CDR3 DNA is TGTGTCAGCAGCTTAGCGGTAAGCTACGAGCAGTACTTC. Together with reference TRBV7-8 and TRBJ2-7, the CDR3 gives the full variable domain: GAGVSQSPRYKVAKRGQDVALRCDPISGHVSLFWYQQALGQGPEFLTYFQNEAQLDKSGLPSDRFFAERPEGSVSTLKIQRTQQEDSAVYLCVSSLAVSYEQYFGPGTRLTVT.

This clonotype has a handful of counts. The CDR3 does not close with the conserved phenylalanine or tryptophan, likely indicating a read error. This rearrangement joins TRBV4-1 to TRBJ2-1, with D unclear. This CDR3 comprises 15 residues. Deletions cut 5 bases from V and 0 bases from J, with 11 bases between. CDR1 and CDR2 (germline): MGHRA, YSYEKL. The DNA of the CDR3 is TGCGCCAGCAGCTCCGGCCTCAGCTCCTACAATGAGCAGTTCTCC. Residues: CASSSGLSSYNEQFS.

Remarks on this clonotype: This may be a read error, as it is one base from a much larger clone. As DNA, the CDR3 is TGCAACCTAAGCCTCCAGGCCACAGATACGCAGTATTTT. Encoded protein: CNLSLQATDTQYF. The chain recombines TRBV29-1 with TRBJ2-3; D remains unclear. CDR1 is SQVTM, CDR2 ANQGSEA, per germline. The CDR3 contains 13 residues.

The CDR3 DNA sequence: TGTGCCAGCACCCTTGGACTAGCGGGAGTCTACGAGCAGTACTTC. Protein product: CASTLGLAGVYEQYF. The rearrangement joins TRBV4-2 to TRBJ2-7; 13 bases match TRBD2. The ends lost 7 bases at V and 3 bases at J; junction bases unmatched: 6. The CDR3 has 15 residues. The germline gives CDR1 LGHNA, CDR2 YNFKEQ.

There are many counts of this clonotype. V usage is TRBV12-3 or TRBV12-4 and J usage is TRBJ2-3; D gene unclear. The CDR3 totals 13 residues. Trimming stripped 7 bases from V and 3 bases from J, with 11 bases between. Written as DNA, the CDR3 is TGTGCCAGCACCATCGACTGGACAGATACGCAGTATTTT. Translation: CASTIDWTDTQYF.

With respect to this clonotype: One end of the junction does not line up with germline, which may come from a read error. V usage is TRBV5-6 and J usage is TRBJ2-7; the D gene is possibly TRBD2 (6 bases). This CDR3 contains 19 residues. Germline V lookup: CDR1 SGHDT, CDR2 YYEEEE. The CDR3 protein is CTSSTLVSSGSGLRYEHYF. The DNA for the CDR3 is TGTACCAGCAGCACTCTGGTCTCGTCCGGCTCGGGACTCCGCTACGAGCATTACTTC.

As regards this clonotype: The CDR3 end shows no conserved phenylalanine or tryptophan, and so a read error is likely. The CDR3 here is CSVASGATNKQFL. CDR3 bases: TGCAGCGTTGCTAGCGGGGCCACTAATAAGCAGTTCCTC. The V call is TRBV29-1, the J call TRBJ2-1; 9 bases map to TRBD2. J gave up 11 bases and V 4 bases, and 9 bases lay outside the gene matches. Germline-derived CDR1 and CDR2 are SQVTM and ANQGSEA. The CDR3 is made up of 13 amino acids.

A word on this clonotype: This sequence may be a read error, since a much larger clone differs from it by one base. In nucleotides, the CDR3 is TGTGCCAGCAGCTTGGAAGGGGCGGGTCAGCCCCAGCATTTT. It specifies CASSLEGAGQPQHF. The genes are TRBV5-5 and TRBJ1-5; possible D gene TRBD1, 5 bases. Trimming left V 0 bases short and J 6 bases short, with 10 bases between. This CDR3 spans 14 amino acids. The germline V gene encodes CDR1 SGHKS and CDR2 YYEKEE (reference sequence).

In the case of this clonotype: Here the CDR3 omits its conserved ending phenylalanine or tryptophan, so a read error is the likely source. J is TRBJ2-2 and V is TRBV29-1; D gene uncertain. This CDR3 has 12 residues. CDR1 and CDR2 (germline): SQVTM, ANQGSEA. The CDR3 spells CSLQENTGELFS. CDR3 DNA: TGCAGTCTTCAGGAAAACACCGGGGAGCTGTTTTCT.